This is a list of T cell receptor beta chains from one sample in a study of blood T cell repertoires in COVID-19. The data were produced by immunoSEQ multiplex PCR, yet TCRdb's version contains in-frame clones alone and is incomplete. The sample includes more than 200,000 clones, approximately 90% of them seen just once. Source material: peripheral blood. The receptors here all came from a woman aged 30 to 39 with COVID-19, enrolled during active disease. CDR3s include the opening cysteine and the closing phenylalanine or tryptophan.

TRBV7-7 CASSAGQHTEAFF
TRBV19 CASSLPPDRVNTGELFF
TRBV15 CATSREEGYEQYF
TRBV23-1 CASSQHPVRDRVIVGTEAFF
TRBV20-1 CSASSAGGSGANVLTF
TRBV10-3 CAISDSGGQVSTDTQYF
TRBV28 CASSLYSSPSNQPQHF
TRBV28 CASSSDRGGGNTIYF
TRBV5-5 CASSLIAGGPTSYNEQFF
TRBV7-2 CASSLILSGNSPLHF
TRBV7-9 CASSLWAGQETQYF
TRBV3-1/TRBV3-2 CASAPLADYNEQFF
TRBV7-9 CASSLGQPSQYF
TRBV9 CASSNRVDGYTF
TRBV29-1 CSVGQGGPYEQYF
TRBV9 CASSVRSGFGNEQFF
TRBV28 CASTPYVAPGNTIYF